The T cell receptor beta chain under discussion was sequenced for a study of human T cells and chemical hapten exposure. The study's findings and limits: Compared with pre-sensitization or healthy control sets, expanded TCRs clustered more.

The sample holds a few counts of this clonotype. Its antigen is still unknown. Time point indicated: pre-sensitization, week 0. Treatment defined: therapeutic diphenylcyclopropenone sensitization with weekly scalp DPC. One entry per CDR3 protein results from TCRdb running MiXCR on the RACE reads. The sample includes 95,000 to 100,000 distinct CDR3 sequences, 10% to 14% of them seen just once. Germline V gene lookup returns CDR1 SGDLS and CDR2 YYNGEE. Germline trimming cut 0 bases from V and 1 base from J; bases unmatched to any gene: 2. The CDR3 contains 15 residues. The V call is TRBV9, the J call TRBJ2-7; TRBD1 matches 9 bases. The sequence came from a woman aged 60-75 years with alopecia areata. Some clones in this sample may be carry-over from other donors' samples. The sample here was whole blood, taken in connection with sensitization to the hapten diphenylcyclopropenone (DPC). CDR3 nucleotide sequence: TGTGCCAGCAGCGTAGCGGGACAGGGTTCCTACGAGCAGTACTTC. Residues: CASSVAGQGSYEQYF.